A selection of T cell receptor beta chains follows, all from one sample in a study of PD-L1 blockade in urothelial cancer. The table came from immunoSEQ multiplex PCR; TCRdb's copy has only in-frame clones and leaves some out. In the table there are some 43,000 clones, 75% to 85% of which are singletons. The specimen comprised PBMCs, sampled around atezolizumab (anti-PD-L1) treatment. These receptors were obtained from a man aged 55-75 years with urothelial cancer. CDR3s include the opening cysteine and the closing phenylalanine or tryptophan. D genes are given only for firm matches. Not every row has a clone size; where given, it reads once, few, many or a size class.

d_call j_call v_call clone_size cdr3_nt cdr3_aa
NA TRBJ2-7 TRBV6-6 NA TGTGCCAGCAGACCCTGGAGTTACTACGAGCAGTACTTC CASRPWSYYEQYF
NA TRBJ1-5 TRBV7-9 few TGTGCCAGCAGCTCCACCGTCGGGGATCAGCCCCAGCATTTT CASSSTVGDQPQHF
TRBD1 TRBJ2-1 TRBV4-1 once TGCGCCAGCAGCCAGGCGACAGGGTCCCTCTCCTACAATGAGCAGTTCTTC CASSQATGSLSYNEQFF
NA TRBJ1-1 TRBV19 NA TGTGCCAGTAGTATGAAGGGGATCGGCACTGAAGCTTTCTTT CASSMKGIGTEAFF
TRBD1 TRBJ1-5 TRBV6-5 few TGTGCCAGCGGGGTCGGACAGGGACGACGGCCCCAGCATTTT CASGVGQGRRPQHF
TRBD2 TRBJ2-7 TRBV6-5 NA TGTGCCAGCGGGCGGGGGGCCTCCTACGAGCAGTACTTC CASGRGASYEQYF
NA TRBJ2-7 TRBV28 NA TGTGCCAGCAGTTTAATTGCCCACAGGGGAGGCTACGAGCAGTACTTC CASSLIAHRGGYEQYF
TRBD1 TRBJ1-5 TRBV5-8 NA TGTGCCAGCAGCTTGGGACAGGGTGGCAATCAGCCCCAGCATTTT CASSLGQGGNQPQHF
TRBD1 TRBJ2-1 TRBV6-5 NA TGTGCCAGCAGTCCGAGGACAGGATACAATGAGCAGTTCTTC CASSPRTGYNEQFF
NA TRBJ2-7 TRBV28 NA TGTGCCAGCAGGTGGGCAAGCGAGCAGTACTTC CASRWASEQYF
TRBD1 TRBJ1-4 TRBV2 few TGTGCCAGCAGGGACAGGACAGGGCGGGTTAATGAAAAACTGTTTTTT CASRDRTGRVNEKLFF
TRBD1 TRBJ2-1 TRBV25-1 NA TGTGCCAGCAGTGAATATGGGACAGGGAATGAGCAGTTCTTC CASSEYGTGNEQFF
NA TRBJ1-2 TRBV27 NA TGTGCCAGCAGAGTCGGGGGGCCTATCTATGGCTACACCTTC CASRVGGPIYGYTF
NA TRBJ1-5 TRBV28 NA TGTGCCAGCAGTTTATTGGCAGGCAATCAGCCCCAGCATTTT CASSLLAGNQPQHF
NA TRBJ2-1 TRBV5-6 NA TGTGCCAGCAGCTCGGACATCCGCTCCTACAATGAGCAGTTCTTC CASSSDIRSYNEQFF
NA TRBJ2-7 TRBV28 NA TGTGCCAGCAGCAAAGGGGGTAGAGCCTACGAGCAGTACTTC CASSKGGRAYEQYF
NA TRBJ2-7 TRBV5-1 NA TGCGCCAGCAGTTCGGCCGCAGGGGGGCGCGAGCAGTACTTC CASSSAAGGREQYF
NA TRBJ2-6 TRBV5-4 NA TGTGCCAGCAGCTTGGAAGAGACTGGGGCCAACGTCCTGACTTTC CASSLEETGANVLTF
TRBD2 TRBJ2-3 TRBV5-5 NA TGTGCCAGCAGCTTGGCCGTGCGGGGGGTGACAGATACGCAGTATTTT CASSLAVRGVTDTQYF
TRBD2 TRBJ2-1 TRBV7-2 NA TGTGCCAGCAGCGTACAAGGACTAGCGGGGTTCAGTGAGCAGTTCTTC CASSVQGLAGFSEQFF
NA TRBJ2-3 TRBV5-4 NA TGTGCCAGCAGCCCCGACAGGTATGCAGATACGCAGTATTTT CASSPDRYADTQYF
TRBD1 TRBJ2-3 TRBV5-1 NA TGCGCCAGCAGCACCGGGGACAGACAAAGCACAGATACGCAGTATTTT CASSTGDRQSTDTQYF
NA TRBJ1-5 TRBV19 NA TGTGCCAGTACCCCACTTGGGGGAGGCAATAGCAATCAGCCCCAGCATTTT CASTPLGGGNSNQPQHF
NA TRBJ1-2 TRBV13 NA TGTGCCAGCAGCTTACGGGAGGGGTGGGATGGCTACACCTTC CASSLREGWDGYTF
TRBD1 TRBJ2-7 TRBV2 few TGTGCCAGCAGTAAAGACAGGGGGCTTTCCTACGAGCAGTACTTC CASSKDRGLSYEQYF
NA TRBJ1-2 TRBV15 NA TGTGCCACCAGCAGATTCCCCCGGGGGTCAGATGGCTACACCTTC CATSRFPRGSDGYTF
TRBD1 TRBJ2-1 TRBV5-1 NA TGCGCCAGCAGCTTGGGGGACAGGGACTACAATGAGCAGTTCTTC CASSLGDRDYNEQFF
TRBD1 TRBJ1-2 TRBV19 NA TGTGCCAGTAGACTACAGGGGGATCGGTGGGGCTACACCTTC CASRLQGDRWGYTF
NA TRBJ2-7 TRBV5-1 NA TGCGCCAGCAGCCCGACAGCGAGTTGGGACTACGAGCAGTACTTC CASSPTASWDYEQYF
TRBD2 TRBJ2-7 TRBV7-9 NA TGTGCAAGCAGGGGCGGACTAGCGGGAGAAAGGTCCTACGAGCAGTACTTC CASRGGLAGERSYEQYF
TRBD1 TRBJ1-2 TRBV18 NA TGTGCCAGCTCACCGACAGGGAACTATGGCTACACCTTC CASSPTGNYGYTF
NA TRBJ1-2 TRBV28 NA TGTGCCAGCAGTTTATGGAGGCCTATAGGCTACACCTTC CASSLWRPIGYTF
NA TRBJ2-6 TRBV19 NA TGTGCCAGTAGTATCTGGGGACATACCTCTGGGGCCAACGTCCTGACTTTC CASSIWGHTSGANVLTF
NA TRBJ1-1 TRBV25-1 NA TGTGCCAGCAGTGATGGCGGGCAGAAAAACACTGAAGCTTTCTTT CASSDGGQKNTEAFF
TRBD1 TRBJ1-1 TRBV19 NA TGTGCCAGTAGTATTGGGACAGTTTTGAACACTGAAGCTTTCTTT CASSIGTVLNTEAFF
TRBD1 TRBJ2-7 TRBV5-6 NA TGTGCCAGCAGCTTCAGGGACAGGCCCTACGAGCAGTACTTC CASSFRDRPYEQYF
NA TRBJ2-7 TRBV1 NA TGCACCAGCAGCCTTTTTCGACTAGCGAAGCTACGCCTCTACGAGCAGTACTTC CTSSLFRLAKLRLYEQYF
NA TRBJ2-7 TRBV7-2 once TGTGCCAGCAGCTTAAGCGGAGTGAGCTCCTACGAGCAGTACTTC CASSLSGVSSYEQYF
TRBD2 TRBJ2-5 TRBV29-1 NA TGCAGCGTACTAGCGGGGCAAGAGACCCAGTACTTC CSVLAGQETQYF
TRBD2 TRBJ2-1 TRBV27 NA TGTGCCAGCAATACCGGGACTAGCCCCAATGAGCAGTTCTTC CASNTGTSPNEQFF
NA TRBJ1-5 TRBV15 NA TGTGCCACCAGCAGAGATCAGGTCTTGCATTTT CATSRDQVLHF